This passage covers 11 T cell receptor beta chains from one sample sequenced in a study of blood T cells in healthy people across ages. A sample-barcoded 5' primer and a J-beta primer mix were used in a second PCR of about 6 to 11 cycles. TCRdb itself ran the 5' RACE reads through MiXCR, one entry per CDR3 protein. The sample lists about 930,000 distinct CDR3 sequences; 25% to 30% were seen once. These data are also associated with another study on T cells of mothers and their children.

Input material: blood. These TCRs come from a woman aged 40 to 50 in good health.

This clonotype was recorded many times. One end of the junction is discordant with germline, which a read error may explain. The rearrangement uses TRBV9 and TRBJ2-3; the D is unclear. The germline CDR1 and CDR2 sequences are SGDLS and YYNGEE. The CDR3 runs 12 residues. The CDR3 loop reads CVSSPMTDTQYF. The CDR3, as DNA: TGTGTCAGCAGCCCAATGACAGATACGCAGTATTTT.

The genes are TRBV20-1 and TRBJ2-7, with 8 bases identical to TRBD2. The CDR3 has 13 amino acids. Germline trimming cut 7 bases from V and 6 bases from J; bases unmatched to any gene: 11. Germline lookup yields CDR1 DFQATT and CDR2 SNEGSKA (reference sequence). CDR3 in amino acids: CSVPGLVMGEQYF. CDR3 coding DNA: TGCAGTGTGCCGGGACTAGTGATGGGCGAGCAGTACTTC.

This clonotype was detected only a few times. The chain recombines TRBV20-1 with TRBJ1-4, with D possibly TRBD1 on 6 matching bases. The CDR3 covers 16 residues. CDR1 DFQATT and CDR2 SNEGSKA come from the germline V gene (reference sequence). Trimming cost V 5 bases and J 3 bases, with 19 bases left between them. The CDR3 nucleotides read TGCAGTGCTTCTGGACAGCCTATGATGGCTAATGAAAAACTGTTTTTT. Translated: CSASGQPMMANEKLFF.

This clonotype was seen repeatedly, ten times or more. The chain combines TRBV5-5 with TRBJ2-7; the D call may be TRBD1 or TRBD2 (5 bases each). V lost 4 bases, J lost 1 base, and 18 bases lay in between. Germline CDR1 is SGHKS and CDR2 is YYEKEE (reference sequence). This CDR3 has 16 residues. Here the CDR3 reads CASSRDSGTLSYEQYF. The DNA of the CDR3 is TGTGCCAGCAGCCGCGACTCCGGGACGTTATCCTACGAGCAGTACTTC.

This clonotype was counted only a few times. The V and J genes are TRBV11-2 and TRBJ1-1; 7 positions agree with TRBD1. The germline V gene encodes CDR1 SGHAT and CDR2 FQNNGV. The CDR3 extends over 14 amino acids. Losses at the gene ends were 5 bases for V and 1 base for J; bases not matched to a gene: 4. The CDR3 region has the DNA TGTGCCAGCAGCCCCAGGGGGAAGAACACTGAAGCTTTCTTT. Encoded protein: CASSPRGKNTEAFF.

This clonotype was detected a few times. The chain couples TRBV5-1 to TRBJ1-1; 7 bases map to TRBD1. Trimming took 4 bases from V and 8 from J; bases not matched to a gene: 8. The CDR3 runs 13 residues. Germline V CDR1 and CDR2: SGHRS, YFSETQ. CDR3 amino acids: CASSPGGIQEAFF. The CDR3 nucleotides read TGCGCCAGCAGCCCAGGGGGGATTCAAGAAGCTTTCTTT.

This clonotype was picked up many times. Mismatch with germline at one junction end may stem from a read error. The chain joins TRBV7-7 to TRBJ2-1; 9 nucleotides align to TRBD2. CDR3 length: 15 residues. CDR1 is SSHAT, CDR2 FNYEAQ, per germline (reference sequence). The CDR3 loop reads CASSLGGGAHNEQFF. DNA of the CDR3: TGTGCTAGCAGCTTAGGCGGGGGGGCCCACAATGAGCAGTTCTTC. The variable domain in full, completed from reference TRBV7-7 and TRBJ2-1, reads GAGVSQSPRYKVTKRGQDVTLRCDPISSHATLYWYQQALGQGPEFLTYFNYEAQPDKSGLPSDRFSAERPEGSISTLTIQRTEQRDSAMYRCASSLGGGAHNEQFFGPGTRLTVL.

The chain has TRBV5-1 and TRBJ2-5; 9 nucleotides align to TRBD2. V gave up 6 bases and J gave up 5 bases; unmatched junction bases: 8. Germline assignment: CDR1 SGHRS and CDR2 YFSETQ. The CDR3 loop spans 14 amino acids. The CDR3 spells CASTHAGGPETQYF. The CDR3 DNA reads TGCGCCAGCACCCACGCGGGGGGGCCGGAGACCCAGTACTTC.

The V and J genes are TRBV12-3 or TRBV12-4 and TRBJ1-1; D is uncertain. The CDR3 has 13 residues. Trimming pared 2 bases from V and 4 bases from J, leaving 8 bases between. The CDR3 loop reads CASSLNGRTEAFF. The CDR3 DNA is TGTGCCAGCAGTTTAAACGGTCGCACTGAAGCTTTCTTT.

This clonotype showed up just a few times. This chain connects TRBV19 to TRBJ2-1; no clear D. The germline V gene encodes CDR1 LNHDA and CDR2 SQIVND (reference sequence). The CDR3 totals 15 residues. Deletions cut 5 bases from V and 2 bases from J, with 13 bases between. CDR3 protein: CASSPPPVTYNEQFF. DNA for the CDR3: TGTGCCAGTAGTCCCCCGCCGGTTACCTACAATGAGCAGTTCTTC.

The sample holds a few counts of this clonotype. The chain has TRBV7-2 and TRBJ2-7, with D hard to call. Between the trimmed V and J ends, which lost 5 bases and 1 base, there was a span of 12 bases. Germline V lookup: CDR1 SGHTA, CDR2 FQGNSA. There are 14 residues in the CDR3. The CDR3 spells CASSPSLGSYEQYF. CDR3 coding DNA: TGTGCCAGCAGCCCCTCTCTGGGGTCCTACGAGCAGTACTTC.